The clone carrying this TCR beta chain was seen a handful of times. The sample comes from a study of T cells in Graves' hyperthyroidism and ophthalmopathy. Amplification targeted TCR beta CDR3 regions from RNA transcripts. The HTBI primer set was used in a first-round RT-PCR of the TCR CDR3. Using its own MiXCR run on the multiplex PCR reads, TCRdb lists one record per CDR3 protein. The profile shows 640,000 or so distinct CDR3 sequences, 14% to 15% of them singletons. Looked up from germline, CDR1 is MNHEY and CDR2 is SMNVEV (reference sequence). Trimming took 2 bases from V and 7 from J, leaving 14 bases between them. The CDR3 runs 14 residues.

Sequences were obtained from blood. The gene calls are TRBV27 and TRBJ1-2; TRBD1 might be the D (6 bases). This TCR derives from a woman between 35 and 50 years old with Graves' ophthalmopathy. CDR3 region: CASSLRGASGGYTF. The CDR3 region has the DNA TGTGCCAGCAGTTTAAGGGGGGCGAGCGGTGGCTACACCTTC.